These T cell receptor beta chains were read from a single sample in a study of shared clonotypes between healthy human individuals. Here immunoSEQ multiplex PCR was the method, and the copy in TCRdb shows in-frame clones only, minus some. The repertoire has about 2 million clones, 85% to 95% of them found once; the top ten carry 0.1% to 0.15%. The sample was naive CD4+ T cells sorted from blood. The receptor set was obtained from a man younger than 30 in good health. CDR3s include the opening cysteine and the closing phenylalanine or tryptophan. The D gene is left open where the match is weak. Not all rows give a size; the values are once, few, many and, for expanded clones, a class.

j_call | v_call | d_call | clone_size | cdr3_nt | cdr3_aa
TRBJ1-5 | TRBV28 | TRBD1 | NA | TGTGCCAGCAGCCCCGGTCCGGGACAGGGATATCAGCCCCAGCATTTT | CASSPGPGQGYQPQHF
TRBJ2-3 | TRBV5-4 | NA | NA | TGTGCCAGCACCACAAGCGCGTCAGATACGCAGTATTTT | CASTTSASDTQYF
TRBJ1-5 | TRBV28 | TRBD1 | NA | TGTGCCAGCTGCAGGGGGGTAGATCAGCCCCAGCATTTT | CASCRGVDQPQHF
TRBJ2-1 | TRBV5-1 | TRBD2 | once | TGCGCCAGCAGCCAAGCGGGGGGCTCCTACAATGAGCAGTTCTTC | CASSQAGGSYNEQFF
TRBJ2-1 | TRBV4-1 | TRBD1 | NA | TGCGCCAGCAGCCAATGGGGACAGGGGGCCTACAATGAGCAGTTCTTC | CASSQWGQGAYNEQFF
TRBJ2-1 | TRBV11-2 | NA | NA | TGTGCCAGCAGCCCACGGCAGGGGAGTGAGCAGTTCTTC | CASSPRQGSEQFF
TRBJ1-2 | TRBV5-1 | TRBD1 | NA | TGCGCCAGCAGCTTTCAGAGACAGGGTGACGGCTACACCTTC | CASSFQRQGDGYTF
TRBJ2-3 | TRBV5-4 | NA | NA | TGTGCCAGCAGCTCCACAACAGATACGCAGTATTTT | CASSSTTDTQYF
TRBJ1-4 | TRBV5-8 | TRBD1 | NA | TGTGCCAGCAGCTTTGGACAGGGGGCCGCGGTGACTGAAAAACTGTTTTTT | CASSFGQGAAVTEKLFF
TRBJ1-5 | TRBV19 | TRBD1 | NA | TGTGCCAGTAGAGGGGGCGTGGGCAATCAGCCCCAGCATTTT | CASRGGVGNQPQHF
TRBJ1-4 | TRBV4-2 | NA | NA | TGTGCCAGCAGCCAGGGGTATCAGGGAATTAATGAAAAACTGTTTTTT | CASSQGYQGINEKLFF
TRBJ2-3 | TRBV4-1 | NA | once | TGCGCCAGCAGCCAAGATCCCGGGGATACGCAGTATTTT | CASSQDPGDTQYF
TRBJ2-3 | TRBV5-1 | TRBD2 | NA | TGCGCCAGCAGCTCAGGACTAGCGGGGACACTTAGCACAGATACGCAGTATTTT | CASSSGLAGTLSTDTQYF
TRBJ2-1 | TRBV18 | NA | NA | TGTGCCAGCTCACCAGGGTTAAATGAGCAGTTCTTC | CASSPGLNEQFF
TRBJ1-1 | TRBV11-2 | NA | NA | TGTGCCAGCAGCTTAGCCCCCGGGACTCTGAACACTGAAGCTTTCTTT | CASSLAPGTLNTEAFF
TRBJ2-3 | TRBV4-1 | NA | NA | TGCGCCAGCAGCCAAGATCGAAGCGGAGCGCAGTATTTT | CASSQDRSGAQYF
TRBJ1-3 | TRBV6-5 | NA | NA | TGTGCCAGCAGTTACTCGGCGGGGGCTGGTGGAAACACCATATATTTT | CASSYSAGAGGNTIYF
TRBJ2-7 | TRBV11-3 | NA | NA | TGTGCCCTTTCCCCCGATTTGGGGACTTGCTACGAGCAGTACTTC | CALSPDLGTCYEQYF
TRBJ1-1 | TRBV11-3 | NA | NA | TGTGCCAGCAGCTTAGGGAGGGGGAACACTGAAGCTTTCTTT | CASSLGRGNTEAFF
TRBJ1-5 | TRBV4-1 | NA | NA | TGCGCCAGCAGCCAAGATCTACAGACCAATCAGCCCCAGCATTTT | CASSQDLQTNQPQHF
TRBJ1-1 | TRBV6-5 | TRBD1 | NA | TGTGCCAGCAGTTACCATGGACAGGGCACTGAAGCTTTCTTT | CASSYHGQGTEAFF
TRBJ2-3 | TRBV7-9 | NA | NA | TGTGCCAGCAGCTTCAGCGGAGGGGATACGCAGTATTTT | CASSFSGGDTQYF
TRBJ2-2 | TRBV5-1 | NA | NA | TGCGCCAGCAGCTTGGGGAGGTCGAACACCGGGGAGCTGTTTTTT | CASSLGRSNTGELFF
TRBJ2-3 | TRBV6-1 | NA | NA | TGTGCCAGCAGCCTTAACACAGATACGCAGTATTTT | CASSLNTDTQYF
TRBJ2-4 | TRBV28 | NA | once | TGTGCCAGCAGTTTACTACGAAACATTCAGTACTTC | CASSLLRNIQYF
TRBJ1-1 | TRBV2 | NA | NA | TGTGCCAGCAGTGAGAGAGGAAGGGGTGAAGCTTTCTTT | CASSERGRGEAFF
TRBJ2-7 | TRBV6-4 | TRBD2 | NA | TGTGCCAGCAGTGACTTAGGAGGGAGGGCCATCTACGAGCAGTACTTC | CASSDLGGRAIYEQYF